This entry lists 12 T cell receptor beta chains sequenced from one sample in a study of spatial heterogeneity in lung cancer. The time point was: sample taken at primary tumor resection. Tumor, nontumor lung or frozen PBMC supplied whole RNA that was sequenced unsorted. TCRdb itself ran the 5' RACE reads through MiXCR, one entry per CDR3 protein. This table holds 9,500 to 15,000 distinct CDR3 sequences, approximately 6.2% found once. Source: normal lung tissue next to the tumor, taken at surgery. These receptors all stem from a male donor with early-stage non-small cell lung cancer.

This clonotype was found many times. The J gene is TRBJ1-2, the V gene TRBV15; D not certain. V was cut by 5 bases and J by 1 base, with 14 bases left in between. CDR3 length: 15 residues. Germline V CDR1 and CDR2: LNHNV, YYDKDF (reference sequence). CDR3 protein: CATSPSRNYNYGYTF. CDR3 bases: TGTGCCACCAGCCCCTCGCGGAACTATAACTATGGCTACACCTTC. The full variable domain, completed using reference TRBV15 and TRBJ1-2, is DAMVIQNPRYQVTQFGKPVTLSCSQTLNHNVMYWYQQKSSQAPKLLFHYYDKDFNNEADTPDNFQSRRPNTSFCFLDIRSPGLGDTAMYLCATSPSRNYNYGYTFGSGTRLTVV.

This clonotype has at least ten counts. The chain combines TRBV11-3 with TRBJ2-1; 8 bases map to TRBD2. V gave up 5 bases and J gave up 3 bases; unmatched junction bases: 12. Germline assignment: CDR1 SGHNT and CDR2 YENEEA. This CDR3 comprises 17 residues. The CDR3 protein is CASSLAASSGNYNEQFF. Here the CDR3 DNA reads TGTGCCAGCAGCCTAGCGGCTAGTAGCGGGAACTACAATGAGCAGTTCTTC.

This clonotype was recorded many times. The CDR3: CASSVTGDYGYTF. The CDR3 DNA reads TGTGCCAGCAGTGTGACAGGGGACTATGGCTACACCTTC. The chain links TRBV6-5 to TRBJ1-2; 8 bases line up with TRBD1. The length of the CDR3 is 13 residues. Germline V gene lookup returns CDR1 MNHEY and CDR2 SVGAGI. V lost 5 bases, J lost 3 bases, and 2 bases stayed unmatched.

In its sample, this clonotype was seen many times. The chain joins TRBV20-1 to TRBJ1-5; 7 bases are a match to TRBD1. The CDR3 is 14 amino acids. Trimming took 1 base from V and 7 from J; bases not matched to a gene: 7. Germline values: CDR1 DFQATT, CDR2 SNEGSKA (reference sequence). The CDR3 sequence is CSARVTGDRQPQHF. The CDR3 nucleotides read TGCAGTGCTAGAGTTACAGGGGATCGCCAGCCCCAGCATTTT.

In its sample, this clonotype was seen many times. The chain links TRBV19 to TRBJ1-2, with TRBD1 matching over 8 bases. Germline CDR1 reads LNHDA; CDR2 reads SQIVND (reference sequence). Trimming at V came to 2 bases and at J to 4 bases, leaving 9 bases not matched to a gene. This CDR3 contains 16 residues. CDR3 DNA: TGTGCCAGTAGTATACAGGGGGCGGGCAAATTCTATGGCTACACCTTC. It translates to CASSIQGAGKFYGYTF.

The chain links TRBV9 to TRBJ2-7, with 7 positions matching TRBD1. The germline V gene encodes CDR1 SGDLS and CDR2 YYNGEE. The junction had 6 bases not matched to a gene; V was cut back by 0 bases and J by 3 bases. The CDR3 sequence is 15 residues long. The CDR3 DNA is TGTGCCAGCAGCGTAGGAGGGACAGCTGACTACGAGCAGTACTTC. Protein product: CASSVGGTADYEQYF. Complete variable domain (other parts from reference TRBV9 and TRBJ2-7): DSGVTQTPKHLITATGQRVTLRCSPRSGDLSVYWYQQSLDQGLQFLIQYYNGEERAKGNILERFSAQQFPDLHSELNLSSLELGDSALYFCASSVGGTADYEQYFGPGTRLTVT.

The J gene is TRBJ1-6, the V gene TRBV30; possibly TRBD1 for D (5 bases). The CDR3 consists of 14 residues. Germline V gene lookup returns CDR1 GTSNPN and CDR2 SVGIG (reference sequence). Trimming stripped 8 bases from V and 10 bases from J, with 21 bases between. CDR3 protein: CASSGTGVWSPLHF. In DNA, the CDR3 is TGTGCCAGTTCCGGGACGGGCGTTTGGTCACCCCTCCACTTT. Full variable domain (missing parts from reference TRBV30 and TRBJ1-6): SQTIHQWPATLVQPVGSPLSLECTVEGTSNPNLYWYRQAAGRGLQLLFYSVGIGQISSEVPQNLSASRPQDRQFILSSKKLLLSDSGFYLCASSGTGVWSPLHFGNGTRLTVT.

This clonotype was seen at least ten times. The chain recombines TRBV10-3 with TRBJ2-1, with 8 bases identical to TRBD2. Per the germline V gene, CDR1 is ENHRY and CDR2 is SYGVKD. The CDR3 runs to 16 residues. With 8 bases clipped from V and 4 bases from J, the junction kept 13 bases outside the gene matches. The CDR3 DNA follows: TGTGCCATCGCCCCCTCCGGGACTAGGGCTTACAATGAGCAGTTCTTC. Its protein product is CAIAPSGTRAYNEQFF.

This clonotype was observed at least ten times. V and J are TRBV4-1 and TRBJ2-7; TRBD2 might be the D (6 bases). Germline V gene lookup returns CDR1 MGHRA and CDR2 YSYEKL. Trimming removed 0 bases at V and 2 bases at J, with 17 bases between. The CDR3 length is 17 residues. This CDR3 reads CASSQDRARAGPYEQYF. CDR3 nucleotide sequence: TGCGCCAGCAGCCAAGATAGAGCCCGGGCGGGACCCTACGAGCAGTACTTC.

This clonotype was counted at least ten times. The rearrangement uses TRBV7-9 and TRBJ1-2; the match to TRBD1 covers 7 bases. The V segment lost 4 bases and the J segment 2 bases; nucleotides outside the gene matches: 4. This CDR3 has 14 residues. CDR1 SEHNR and CDR2 FQNEAQ come from the germline V gene (reference sequence). CDR3 bases: TGTGCCAGCAGCTCACAGGGGAAGAACTATGGCTACACCTTC. This translates into CASSSQGKNYGYTF.

This clonotype was detected many times. The rearrangement joins TRBV14 to TRBJ2-2; D unclear. The CDR3 has 13 residues. Germline V gene data show CDR1 as SGHDN and CDR2 as FVKESK. V dropped 1 base and J dropped 6 bases, with 6 bases sitting between them. The chain's CDR3 is CASSQVSPGELFF. The CDR3 DNA sequence: TGTGCCAGCAGCCAAGTCAGTCCCGGGGAGCTGTTTTTT.

Note on this clonotype: This may arise from a read error, as a much more abundant clone is one base away. The V and J genes are TRBV14 and TRBJ1-4; TRBD1 is a possible D gene (5 bases). The CDR3 covers 14 residues. Germline loops: CDR1 SGHDN, CDR2 FVKESK. The CDR3 is CASSQVGLTEKLIF. The CDR3 region has the DNA TGTGCCAGCAGCCAAGTTGGCCTGACAGAAAAACTGATTTTT. Based on the CDR3 plus reference TRBV14 and TRBJ1-4, the full variable domain is EAGVTQFPSHSVIEKGQTVTLRCDPISGHDNLYWYRRVMGKEIKFLLHFVKESKQDESGMPNNRFLAERTGGTYSTLKVQPAELEDSGVYFCASSQVGLTEKLIFGSGTQLSVL.